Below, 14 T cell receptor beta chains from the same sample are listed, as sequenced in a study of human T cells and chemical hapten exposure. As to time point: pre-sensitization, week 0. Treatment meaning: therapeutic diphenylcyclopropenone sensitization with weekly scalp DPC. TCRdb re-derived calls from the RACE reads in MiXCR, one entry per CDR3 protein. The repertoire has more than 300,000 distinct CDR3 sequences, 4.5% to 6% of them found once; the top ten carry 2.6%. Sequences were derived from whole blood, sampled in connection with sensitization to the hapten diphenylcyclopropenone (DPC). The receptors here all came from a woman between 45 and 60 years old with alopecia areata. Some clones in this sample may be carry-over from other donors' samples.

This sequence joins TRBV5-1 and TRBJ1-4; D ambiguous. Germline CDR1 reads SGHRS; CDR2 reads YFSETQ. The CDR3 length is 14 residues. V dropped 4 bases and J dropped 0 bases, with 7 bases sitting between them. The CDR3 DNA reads TGCGCCAGCAGCGACGGTACAACTAATGAAAAACTGTTTTTT. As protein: CASSDGTTNEKLFF. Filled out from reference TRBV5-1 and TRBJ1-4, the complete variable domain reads KAGVTQTPRYLIKTRGQQVTLSCSPISGHRSVSWYQQTPGQGLQFLFEYFSETQRNKGNFPGRFSGRQFSNSRSEMNVSTLELGDSALYLCASSDGTTNEKLFFGSGTQLSVL.

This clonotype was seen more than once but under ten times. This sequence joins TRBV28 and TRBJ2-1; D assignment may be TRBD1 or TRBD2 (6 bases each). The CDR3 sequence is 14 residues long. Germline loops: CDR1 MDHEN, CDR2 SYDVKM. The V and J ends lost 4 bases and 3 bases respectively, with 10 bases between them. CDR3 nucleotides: TGTGCCAGCAGTTCCAGGGGACTCTACAATGAGCAGTTCTTC. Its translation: CASSSRGLYNEQFF.

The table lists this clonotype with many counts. For the CDR3, the DNA is TGTGCCACGACAGCGTCCGTAAGGCAGCCCCAGCATTTT. Amino acids: CATTASVRQPQHF. V is TRBV6-1 and J is TRBJ1-5, with a tentative D call TRBD1 (5 bases). The germline gives CDR1 MNHNS, CDR2 SASEGT. V lost 10 bases and J lost 7, with 17 bases in between. This CDR3 region has 13 residues.

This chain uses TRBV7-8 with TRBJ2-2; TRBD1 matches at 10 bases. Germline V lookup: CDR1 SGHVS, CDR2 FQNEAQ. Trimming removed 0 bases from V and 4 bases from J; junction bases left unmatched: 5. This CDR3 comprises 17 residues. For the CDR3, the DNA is TGTGCCAGCAGCTTAGCCCCGGGACAGGGGATCACCGGGGAGCTGTTTTTT. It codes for CASSLAPGQGITGELFF.

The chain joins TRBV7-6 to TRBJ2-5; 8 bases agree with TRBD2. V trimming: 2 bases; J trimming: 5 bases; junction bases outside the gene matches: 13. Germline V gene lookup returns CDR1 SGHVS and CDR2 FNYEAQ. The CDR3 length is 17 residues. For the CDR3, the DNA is TGTGCCAGCAGCTTATGGGTAGGATTGACTAGCGAGGAGACCCAGTACTTC. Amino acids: CASSLWVGLTSEETQYF.

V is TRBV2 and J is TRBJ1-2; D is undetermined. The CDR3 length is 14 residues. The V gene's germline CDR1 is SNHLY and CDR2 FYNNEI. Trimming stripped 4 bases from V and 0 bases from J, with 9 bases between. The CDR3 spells CASSVTPANYGYTF. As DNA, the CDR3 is TGTGCCAGCAGTGTCACACCCGCTAACTATGGCTACACCTTC.

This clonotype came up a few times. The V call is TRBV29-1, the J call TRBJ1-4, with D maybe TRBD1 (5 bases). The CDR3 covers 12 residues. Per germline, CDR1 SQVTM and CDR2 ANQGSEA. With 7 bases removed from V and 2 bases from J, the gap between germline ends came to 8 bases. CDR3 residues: CSAGLTNEKLFF. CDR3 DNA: TGCAGCGCAGGGTTGACTAATGAAAAACTGTTTTTT.

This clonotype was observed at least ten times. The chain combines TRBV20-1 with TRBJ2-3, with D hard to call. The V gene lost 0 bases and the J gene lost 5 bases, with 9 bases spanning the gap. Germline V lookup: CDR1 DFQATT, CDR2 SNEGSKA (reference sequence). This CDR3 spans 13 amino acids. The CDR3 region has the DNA TGCAGTGCTAGAGATGGCGCTAAAGATACGCAGTATTTT. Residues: CSARDGAKDTQYF.

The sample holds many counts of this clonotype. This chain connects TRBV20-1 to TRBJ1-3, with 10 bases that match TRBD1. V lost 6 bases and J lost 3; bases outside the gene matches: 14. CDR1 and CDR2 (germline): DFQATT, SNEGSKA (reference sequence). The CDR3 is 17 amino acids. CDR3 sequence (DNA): TGCAGTGCCCTCCCCACCGGGACAGGGGTCCGTGGAAACACCATATATTTT. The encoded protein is CSALPTGTGVRGNTIYF.

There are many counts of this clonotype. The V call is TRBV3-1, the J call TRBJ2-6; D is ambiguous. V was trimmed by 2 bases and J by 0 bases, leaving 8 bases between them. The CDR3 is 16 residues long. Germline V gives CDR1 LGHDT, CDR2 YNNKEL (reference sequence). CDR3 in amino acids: CASSQMMGSGANVLTF. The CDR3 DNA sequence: TGTGCCAGCAGCCAAATGATGGGCTCTGGGGCCAACGTCCTGACTTTC.

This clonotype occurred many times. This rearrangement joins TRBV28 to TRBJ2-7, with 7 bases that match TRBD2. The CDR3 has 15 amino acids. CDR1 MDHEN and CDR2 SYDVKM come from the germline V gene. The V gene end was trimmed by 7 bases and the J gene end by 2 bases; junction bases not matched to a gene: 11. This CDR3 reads CASTVGGRGAYEQYF. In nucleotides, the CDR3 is TGTGCCAGCACGGTGGGCGGGAGAGGGGCCTACGAGCAGTACTTC.

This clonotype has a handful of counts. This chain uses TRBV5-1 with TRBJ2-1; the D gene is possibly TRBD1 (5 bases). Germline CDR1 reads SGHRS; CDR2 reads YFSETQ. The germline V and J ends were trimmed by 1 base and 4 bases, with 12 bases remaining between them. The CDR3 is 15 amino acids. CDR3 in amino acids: CASSLRARDYNEQFF. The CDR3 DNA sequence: TGCGCCAGCAGCTTGAGGGCCAGGGATTACAATGAGCAGTTCTTC.

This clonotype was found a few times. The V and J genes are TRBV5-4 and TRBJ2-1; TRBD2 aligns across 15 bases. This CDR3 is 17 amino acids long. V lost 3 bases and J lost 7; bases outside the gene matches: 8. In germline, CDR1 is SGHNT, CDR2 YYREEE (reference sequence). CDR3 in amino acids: CASSSRTSGGATNEQFF. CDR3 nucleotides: TGTGCCAGCAGCTCTCGGACTAGCGGGGGGGCCACGAATGAGCAGTTCTTC.

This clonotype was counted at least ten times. The CDR3 loop is CASSQVIGGAAQYF. The CDR3 DNA sequence: TGCGCCAGCAGCCAAGTCATAGGCGGAGCGGCCCAGTACTTC. J is TRBJ2-5 and V is TRBV4-3, with D possibly TRBD2 on 5 matching bases. V lost 1 base and J 9 bases, leaving 15 bases between the germline ends. This CDR3 spans 14 amino acids. Looked up from germline, CDR1 is LGHNA and CDR2 is YSLEER.